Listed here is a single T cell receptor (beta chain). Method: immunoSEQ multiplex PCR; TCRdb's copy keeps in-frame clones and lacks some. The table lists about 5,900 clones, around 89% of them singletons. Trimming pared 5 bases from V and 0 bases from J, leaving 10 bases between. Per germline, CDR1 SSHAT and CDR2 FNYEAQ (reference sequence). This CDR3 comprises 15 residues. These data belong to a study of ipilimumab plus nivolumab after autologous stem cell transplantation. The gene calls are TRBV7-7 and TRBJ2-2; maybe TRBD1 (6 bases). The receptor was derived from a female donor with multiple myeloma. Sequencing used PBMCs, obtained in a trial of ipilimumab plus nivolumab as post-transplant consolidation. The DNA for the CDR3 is TGTGCCAGCAGCCCCCGGACAGCGAACACCGGGGAGCTGTTTTTT. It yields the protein CASSPRTANTGELFF.